The 10 T cell receptor beta chains listed next were all sequenced from one sample in a study of human T cells and chemical hapten exposure. The time point denotes: patch test 1, 2 weeks after DPC sensitization. Regarding treatment: therapeutic diphenylcyclopropenone sensitization with weekly scalp DPC. Each CDR3 protein is one row after TCRdb ran MiXCR on the RACE reads. In the table there are 40,000 to 60,000 distinct CDR3 sequences, roughly 9.5% of which are singletons. The sequenced sample was whole blood, obtained in connection with sensitization to the hapten diphenylcyclopropenone (DPC). These receptors originate from a woman in her fifties or sixties with alopecia areata. Some clones in this sample may be carry-over from other donors' samples.

Only a few counts were recorded for this clonotype. The rearrangement uses TRBV4-3 and TRBJ1-1; D is undetermined. CDR3 length equals 16 residues. Germline CDR1 reads LGHNA; CDR2 reads YSLEER. V was shortened by 0 bases and J by 1 base, with 12 bases between the two germline ends. The CDR3 DNA follows: TGCGCCAGCAGCCAAGATCGTATGGACCAGAACACTGAAGCTTTCTTT. Translated, it gives CASSQDRMDQNTEAFF.

This clonotype was counted at least ten times. The V call is TRBV7-2, the J call TRBJ2-3; no clear D. The CDR3 is made up of 13 amino acids. V was clipped by 5 bases and J by 1 base, with 7 bases between them. Germline V gives CDR1 SGHTA, CDR2 FQGNSA. CDR3 sequence reads: CASSPAGTDTQYF. The CDR3 nucleotides read TGTGCCAGCAGCCCAGCAGGCACAGATACGCAGTATTTT.

Ten or more counts support this clonotype. CDR3 protein: CASSLEGGVDRQYF. CDR3 DNA: TGTGCCAGCAGCTTAGAAGGAGGGGTCGATCGGCAGTACTTC. V usage is TRBV7-8 and J usage is TRBJ2-7; tentative D call: TRBD2 (6 bases). Germline loops: CDR1 SGHVS, CDR2 FQNEAQ. The CDR3 totals 14 residues. The V end was cut by 1 base, the J end by 9 bases, with 16 bases between.

The table lists this clonotype with many counts. The chain uses TRBV7-9 and TRBJ1-1; possibly TRBD1 for D (5 bases). The CDR3 spans 15 residues. Germline V lookup: CDR1 SEHNR, CDR2 FQNEAQ (reference sequence). V was shortened by 6 bases and J by 5 bases, with 19 bases between the two germline ends. Here the CDR3 DNA reads TGTGCCAGCAGACTTACGATAGGGGCAGGGACTGAAGCTTTCTTT. Its protein is CASRLTIGAGTEAFF.

This clonotype was counted at least ten times. V and J are TRBV7-2 and TRBJ2-3; D gene ambiguous. Trimming removed 1 base at V and 0 bases at J, with 8 bases between. CDR3 length equals 15 residues. The germline CDR1 and CDR2 sequences are SGHTA and FQGNSA. CDR3 bases: TGTGCCAGCAGCTTAGTTGGGGTGAGCACAGATACGCAGTATTTT. Translating it yields CASSLVGVSTDTQYF.

This clonotype showed up just a few times. V and J are TRBV5-6 and TRBJ1-5, with 7 bases fitting TRBD1. V shed 3 bases, J shed 2 bases, and the junction held 8 bases outside the gene matches. Germline CDR1 is SGHDT and CDR2 is YYEEEE. This CDR3 contains 16 residues. The CDR3 DNA is TGTGCCAGCAGCTCGACAGGGAGGGTACGCAATCAGCCCCAGCATTTT. This gives the protein CASSSTGRVRNQPQHF.

This clonotype was counted many times. The CDR3 region has the DNA TGTGCCAGCAGCCTTAGCGGGAGGGCCGGGGAGCTGTTTTTT. Its translation is CASSLSGRAGELFF. The J gene is TRBJ2-2, the V gene TRBV3-2; the D segment call TRBD2 is taken from the table without a DNA check. TRBV3-2 is a listed pseudogene. This CDR3 is built from 14 residues.

The V gene is TRBV12-3 or TRBV12-4, the J gene TRBJ2-3, with 7 nucleotides matching TRBD2. This CDR3 has 15 amino acids. Trimming cost V 2 bases and J 4 bases; bases outside gene matches: 6. The CDR3 nucleotides read TGTGCCAGCAGTTTAACTAGCGTTATGGCAGATACGCAGTATTTT. This gives the protein CASSLTSVMADTQYF.

This clonotype was seen a few times. This chain joins TRBV6-4 and TRBJ1-1, with D unclear. CDR1 is MRHNA, CDR2 SNTAGT, per germline. V lost 5 bases and J 0 bases, leaving 7 bases between the germline ends. This CDR3 has 13 amino acids. CDR3 DNA: TGTGCCAGCAGTAAACTTTTGAACACTGAAGCTTTCTTT. Translated: CASSKLLNTEAFF.

This clonotype was detected ten times or more. This chain joins TRBV20-1 and TRBJ2-1, with D tentatively TRBD1 or TRBD2 (5 bases each). This CDR3 has 13 amino acids. V lost 1 base to trimming and J lost 5 bases, with 9 bases between them. CDR1 DFQATT and CDR2 SNEGSKA come from the germline V gene (reference sequence). CDR3 loop: CSARVWDDNEQFF. The CDR3, as DNA: TGCAGTGCTAGAGTCTGGGACGACAATGAGCAGTTCTTC.